These 21 T cell receptor beta chains share one sample of origin, sequenced in a study of T cell repertoires in cytomegalovirus infection (dated by TCRdb to about 2019). The reads were generated on an Illumina HiSeq 1500. The public reads were quality trimmed at Q25 with fastp and then assembled into clones with MiXCR by TCRdb, keeping productive beta chains. Rows are combined by CDR3 protein, so each entry shows the most common genes and DNA. The sample yields more than 250,000 distinct CDR3 sequences; roughly 13% were counted once. The ten largest clones add up to 8.8% of the sample. The sample comprised PBMCs. The receptors shown here come from a human donor in good health (CMV status not recorded). Some clones in this sample may be carry-over from other donors' samples.

This clonotype was seen ten or more times. A junction end diverges from the germline sequence, so it may reflect a read error. This chain links TRBV12-3 or TRBV12-4 with TRBJ2-1, with D unresolved. CDR3 length: 11 amino acids. The CDR3 bases are TGTGCCAGTAGTTTTTCCAATGAGCAGTTCTTC. Protein sequence: CASSFSNEQFF.

This clonotype was counted ten times or more. The chain has TRBV7-2 and TRBJ2-3; no firm D call. The CDR3 is 13 residues long. V lost 1 base and J lost 2, with 4 bases in between. Per germline, CDR1 SGHTA and CDR2 FQGNSA. In DNA, the CDR3 is TGTGCCAGCAGCTTAGAGAACACAGATACGCAGTATTTT. Protein product: CASSLENTDTQYF.

At least ten counts were recorded for this clonotype. The J gene is TRBJ1-1, the V gene TRBV7-8, with D maybe TRBD1 (5 bases). The CDR3 is made up of 18 amino acids. Germline CDR1 reads SGHVS; CDR2 reads FQNEAQ. V dropped 0 bases and J dropped 1 base, with 18 bases sitting between them. Here the CDR3 reads CASSLASGGGGWNTEAFF. The CDR3, as DNA: TGTGCCAGCAGCTTAGCATCCGGGGGGGGAGGTTGGAACACTGAAGCTTTCTTT.

The chain combines TRBV7-3 with TRBJ1-2, with TRBD1 matching over 7 bases. This CDR3 region has 14 residues. Germline V gene lookup returns CDR1 SGHTA and CDR2 FQGTGA. J was trimmed by 4 bases and V by 2 bases; bases with no gene match: 4. The CDR3 nucleotides are TGTGCCAGCAGCTTAGGACAGGCGACCTATGGCTACACCTTC. The encoded protein is CASSLGQATYGYTF.

This clonotype was counted between two and nine times. The junction differs from germline at one of its ends, possibly a read error. The genes are TRBV20-1 and TRBJ1-4, with D maybe TRBD1 (5 bases). The CDR3 totals 13 residues. CDR1 DFQATT and CDR2 SNEGSKA come from the germline V gene (reference sequence). The DNA for the CDR3 is TGCAGTGCCCAGTCCGCCCTCGACAGATTAGATCATTTT. It translates to CSAQSALDRLDHF.

This chain uses TRBV7-6 with TRBJ2-7; 10 nucleotides line up with TRBD1. CDR3 size: 14 residues. Germline V gene sequence: CDR1 SGHVS, CDR2 FNYEAQ. The V and J ends lost 5 bases and 4 bases, in that order; junction bases with no gene match: 5. In DNA, the CDR3 is TGTGCCAGCAGCAACCGGGACAGGGGTTACGAGCAGTACTTC. The encoded protein is CASSNRDRGYEQYF.

This clonotype was detected many times. This rearrangement joins TRBV12-3 or TRBV12-4 to TRBJ1-2; D uncertain. There are 13 residues in the CDR3. The germline V and J ends were trimmed by 5 bases and 0 bases, with 7 bases remaining between them. CDR3 sequence (DNA): TGTGCCAGCAGTAGCTTTACTAACTATGGCTACACCTTC. This codes for CASSSFTNYGYTF.

V gene TRBV23-1 combines with J gene TRBJ2-7; D remains ambiguous. TRBV23-1 is classed as an ORF, of uncertain function. V lost 2 bases and J lost 5, with 13 bases in between. This CDR3 has 14 residues. CDR3 amino acids: CASSQPPAADEQYF. CDR3 bases: TGCGCCAGCAGTCAACCCCCGGCTGCCGACGAGCAGTACTTC.

There are many counts of this clonotype. The V and J genes are TRBV19 and TRBJ2-5; D may be TRBD2 (6 bases). CDR1 LNHDA and CDR2 SQIVND come from the germline V gene (reference sequence). The CDR3 totals 16 residues. V lost 5 bases to trimming and J lost 0 bases, with 16 bases between them. The CDR3 loop is CASSSWGEIDQETQYF. In DNA form, the CDR3 reads TGTGCCAGTAGTTCTTGGGGGGAGATCGACCAAGAGACCCAGTACTTC.

This clonotype was observed at least ten times. The genes are TRBV5-4 and TRBJ2-7; TRBD2 is a possible D gene (6 bases). Trimming pared 0 bases from V and 0 bases from J, leaving 10 bases between. The CDR3 contains 15 residues. CDR1 and CDR2 from the germline V gene are SGHNT and YYREEE (reference sequence). The CDR3 DNA sequence: TGTGCCAGCAGCTTGGATGCGGGGCGCTCCTACGAGCAGTACTTC. Protein: CASSLDAGRSYEQYF.

The count of this clonotype is one. This sequence joins TRBV20-1 and TRBJ2-6, with TRBD1 matching 8 bases. V shed 7 bases and J 4 bases; nucleotides not matched to a gene: 9. The CDR3 contains 15 residues. In germline, CDR1 is DFQATT, CDR2 SNEGSKA (reference sequence). The CDR3 reads CSVSGQGAGANVLTF. CDR3 DNA sequence: TGCAGTGTTAGCGGACAGGGTGCGGGGGCCAACGTCCTGACTTTC.

In this sample, this clonotype turned up many times. The chain has TRBV6-1 and TRBJ1-1; 8 bases fit TRBD1. Germline CDR1 and CDR2: MNHNS and SASEGT. The CDR3 totals 14 residues. The trim removed 5 bases at V and 4 bases at J, leaving 6 bases unmatched. The CDR3 protein is CASSTGQGGTEAFF. CDR3 nucleotide sequence: TGTGCCAGCAGTACAGGACAGGGAGGCACTGAAGCTTTCTTT.

This clonotype was seen ten or more times. The rearrangement uses TRBV11-2 and TRBJ2-3; D is ambiguous. Per the germline V gene, CDR1 is SGHAT and CDR2 is FQNNGV. CDR3 length equals 12 residues. The germline V and J ends were trimmed by 1 base and 5 bases, with 4 bases remaining between them. The CDR3 nucleotides read TGTGCCAGCAGCTTAGTTTTAGATACGCAGTATTTT. Translating gives CASSLVLDTQYF.

This clonotype was seen repeatedly, ten times or more. Here the CDR3 reads CASSRGGELFF. Here the CDR3 DNA reads TGTGCCAGCAGTCGGGGCGGGGAGCTGTTTTTT. This rearrangement joins TRBV6-5 to TRBJ2-2; TRBD2 might be the D (5 bases). V gave up 5 bases and J gave up 7 bases, with 5 bases separating them. The CDR3 spans 11 residues. Germline CDR1 MNHEY, CDR2 SVGAGI.

The chain combines TRBV29-1 with TRBJ2-7, with D possibly TRBD1 on 6 matching bases. From germline, CDR1 is SQVTM and CDR2 ANQGSEA. Deletions cut 4 bases from V and 3 bases from J, with 16 bases between. There are 14 residues in the CDR3. The CDR3 sequence: CSVAVGQGLYEQYF. The CDR3 region has the DNA TGCAGCGTTGCGGTTGGGCAGGGGCTCTACGAGCAGTACTTC.

This clonotype was seen repeatedly, ten times or more. The chain is built from TRBV7-2 and TRBJ2-1; D is undetermined. Trimming pared 5 bases from V and 0 bases from J, leaving 11 bases between. The CDR3 runs 15 residues. Germline V gene lookup returns CDR1 SGHTA and CDR2 FQGNSA. DNA for the CDR3: TGTGCCAGCAGCGCTGCTTGGAGCTCCTACAATGAGCAGTTCTTC. Translating it yields CASSAAWSSYNEQFF.

This chain uses TRBV5-6 with TRBJ1-1; D unresolved. Germline CDR1 and CDR2: SGHDT and YYEEEE. The CDR3 has 15 amino acids. Trimming pared 4 bases from V and 0 bases from J, leaving 13 bases between. The CDR3 loop is CASSLSPVMNTEAFF. The CDR3 nucleotides are TGTGCCAGCAGCCTAAGTCCGGTGATGAACACTGAAGCTTTCTTT.

A few counts support this clonotype. The chain is built from TRBV20-1 and TRBJ2-4; D possibly matches TRBD1 or TRBD2 (5 bases each). This CDR3 is 15 amino acids long. Germline loops: CDR1 DFQATT, CDR2 SNEGSKA (reference sequence). Trimming removed 5 bases from V and 0 bases from J, with 14 bases in between. For the CDR3, the DNA is TGCAGTGCTCCTCCAGAGGGGATAGCCAAAAACATTCAGTACTTC. Translated, it gives CSAPPEGIAKNIQYF.

This clonotype occurred many times. The V gene is TRBV7-2, the J gene TRBJ2-2; perhaps TRBD2 as D (6 bases). The CDR3 sequence is 15 residues long. With 2 bases removed from V and 3 bases from J, the gap between germline ends came to 10 bases. CDR1 is SGHTA and CDR2 is FQGNSA in the germline V gene. The DNA of the CDR3 is TGTGCCAGCAGCTTAACTCCGGGAGACACCGGGGAGCTGTTTTTT. It codes for CASSLTPGDTGELFF. Together with reference TRBV7-2 and TRBJ2-2, the CDR3 gives the full variable domain: GAGVSQSPSNKVTEKGKDVELRCDPISGHTALYWYRQSLGQGLEFLIYFQGNSAPDKSGLPSDRFSAERTGGSVSTLTIQRTQQEDSAVYLCASSLTPGDTGELFFGEGSRLTVL.

The gene calls are TRBV29-1 and TRBJ2-5, with D possibly TRBD1 on 6 matching bases. The CDR3 totals 13 residues. Trimming took off 6 bases at V and 5 bases at J, with 16 bases between the two ends. Per the germline V gene, CDR1 is SQVTM and CDR2 is ANQGSEA. The CDR3 nucleotides are TGCAGCGTAGAAACAGGGATTGAGGAGACCCAGTACTTC. It translates to CSVETGIEETQYF.

The chain combines TRBV7-9 with TRBJ2-7; 9 bases are a match to TRBD1. V gave up 2 bases and J gave up 3 bases; unmatched junction bases: 5. This CDR3 has 15 amino acids. Germline CDR1 is SEHNR and CDR2 is FQNEAQ (reference sequence). The DNA for the CDR3 is TGTGCCAGCAGCTTACCTTCGACAGGGGGCTACGAGCAGTACTTC. Translated: CASSLPSTGGYEQYF.